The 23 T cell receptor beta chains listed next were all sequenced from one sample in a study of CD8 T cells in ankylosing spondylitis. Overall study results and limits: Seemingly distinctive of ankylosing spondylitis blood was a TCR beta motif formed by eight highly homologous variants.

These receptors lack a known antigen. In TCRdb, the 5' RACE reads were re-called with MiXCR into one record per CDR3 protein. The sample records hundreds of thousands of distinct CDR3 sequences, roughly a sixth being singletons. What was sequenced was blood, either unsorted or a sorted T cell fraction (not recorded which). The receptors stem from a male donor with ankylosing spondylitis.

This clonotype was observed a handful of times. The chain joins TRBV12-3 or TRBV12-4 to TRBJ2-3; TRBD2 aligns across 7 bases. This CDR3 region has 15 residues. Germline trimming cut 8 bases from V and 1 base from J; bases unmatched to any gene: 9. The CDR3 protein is CASARGRARTDTQYF. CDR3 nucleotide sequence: TGTGCCAGCGCACGGGGGAGGGCACGCACAGATACGCAGTATTTT.

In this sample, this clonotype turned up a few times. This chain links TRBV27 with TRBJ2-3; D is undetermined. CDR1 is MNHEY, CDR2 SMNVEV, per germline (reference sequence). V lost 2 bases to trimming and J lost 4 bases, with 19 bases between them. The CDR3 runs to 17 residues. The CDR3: CASSLQTGARSADTQYF. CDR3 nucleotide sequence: TGTGCCAGCAGTTTACAAACGGGCGCTAGGAGTGCAGATACGCAGTATTTT.

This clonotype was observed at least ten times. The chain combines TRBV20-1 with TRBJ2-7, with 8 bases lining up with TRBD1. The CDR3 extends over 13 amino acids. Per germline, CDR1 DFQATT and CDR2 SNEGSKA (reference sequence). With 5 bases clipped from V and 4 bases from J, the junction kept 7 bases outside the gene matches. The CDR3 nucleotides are TGCAGTGCTCTTCAGGGGGCAAATTACGAGCAGTACTTC. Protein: CSALQGANYEQYF.

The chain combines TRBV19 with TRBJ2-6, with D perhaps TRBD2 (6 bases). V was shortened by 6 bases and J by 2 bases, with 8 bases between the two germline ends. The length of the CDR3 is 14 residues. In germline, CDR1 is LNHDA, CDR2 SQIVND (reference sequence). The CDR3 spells CASRSGPGANVLTF. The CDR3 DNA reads TGTGCCAGTAGGAGCGGGCCTGGGGCCAACGTCCTGACTTTC.

The CDR3 DNA is TGTGCCAGCAGCTTGGACAGATCTAATGAAAAACTGTTTTTT. This encodes CASSLDRSNEKLFF. The V gene is TRBV7-2, the J gene TRBJ1-4, with a weak D call TRBD1 (6 bases). CDR3 length equals 14 residues. Trimming took off 3 bases at V and 3 bases at J, with 8 bases between the two ends. The V gene's germline CDR1 is SGHTA and CDR2 FQGNSA.

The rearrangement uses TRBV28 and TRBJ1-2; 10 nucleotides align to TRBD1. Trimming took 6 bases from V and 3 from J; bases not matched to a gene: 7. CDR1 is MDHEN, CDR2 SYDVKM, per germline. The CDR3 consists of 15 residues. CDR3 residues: CASRDRGLIDYGYTF. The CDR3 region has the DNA TGTGCCAGCAGGGACAGGGGGTTGATCGACTATGGCTACACCTTC.

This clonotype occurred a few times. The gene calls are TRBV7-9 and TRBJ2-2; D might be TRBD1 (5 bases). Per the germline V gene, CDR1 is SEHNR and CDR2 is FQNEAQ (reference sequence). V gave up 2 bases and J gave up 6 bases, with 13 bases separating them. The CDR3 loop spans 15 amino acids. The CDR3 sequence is CASSLQGGWSGELFF. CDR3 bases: TGTGCCAGCAGCTTACAGGGCGGATGGTCCGGGGAGCTGTTTTTT.

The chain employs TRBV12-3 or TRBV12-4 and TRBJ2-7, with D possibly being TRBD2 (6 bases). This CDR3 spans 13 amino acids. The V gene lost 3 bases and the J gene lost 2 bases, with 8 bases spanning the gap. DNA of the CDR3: TGTGCCAGCAGTTTTTGGGGGGCCTACGAGCAGTACTTC. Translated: CASSFWGAYEQYF.

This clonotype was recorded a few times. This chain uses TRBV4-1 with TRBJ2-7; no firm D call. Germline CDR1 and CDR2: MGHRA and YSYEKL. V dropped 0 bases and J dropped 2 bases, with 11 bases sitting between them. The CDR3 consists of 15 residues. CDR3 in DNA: TGCGCCAGCAGCCAAGAGGCGGCAGCTACCTACGAGCAGTACTTC. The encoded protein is CASSQEAAATYEQYF.

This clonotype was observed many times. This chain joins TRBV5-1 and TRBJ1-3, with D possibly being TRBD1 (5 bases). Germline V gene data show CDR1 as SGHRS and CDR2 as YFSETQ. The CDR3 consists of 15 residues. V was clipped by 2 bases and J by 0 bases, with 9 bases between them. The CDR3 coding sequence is TGCGCCAGCAGCTTAGGGGTTATCTCTGGAAACACCATATATTTT. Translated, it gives CASSLGVISGNTIYF.

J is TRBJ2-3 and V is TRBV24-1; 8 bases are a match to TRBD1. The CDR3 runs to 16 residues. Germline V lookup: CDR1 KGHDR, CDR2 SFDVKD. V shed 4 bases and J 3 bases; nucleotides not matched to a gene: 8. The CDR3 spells CATSDPQGGWTDTQYF. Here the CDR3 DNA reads TGTGCCACCAGTGACCCACAGGGGGGATGGACAGATACGCAGTATTTT.

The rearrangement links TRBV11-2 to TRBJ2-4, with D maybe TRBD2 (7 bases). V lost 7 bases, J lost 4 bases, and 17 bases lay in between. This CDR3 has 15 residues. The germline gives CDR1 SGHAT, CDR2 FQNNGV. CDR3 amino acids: CASTVGGGSKNIQYF. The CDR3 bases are TGTGCCAGCACCGTAGGGGGGGGATCAAAAAACATTCAGTACTTC.

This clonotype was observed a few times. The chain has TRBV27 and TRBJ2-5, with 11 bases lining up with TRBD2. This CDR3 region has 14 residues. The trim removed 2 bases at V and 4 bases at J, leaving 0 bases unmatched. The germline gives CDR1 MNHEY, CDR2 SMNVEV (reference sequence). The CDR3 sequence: CASSLLAGGETQYF. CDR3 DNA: TGTGCCAGCAGTTTACTAGCGGGGGGAGAGACCCAGTACTTC.

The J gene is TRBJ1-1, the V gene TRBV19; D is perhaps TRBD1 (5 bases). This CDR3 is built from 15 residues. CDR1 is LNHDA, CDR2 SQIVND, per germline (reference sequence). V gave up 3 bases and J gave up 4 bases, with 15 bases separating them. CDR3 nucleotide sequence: TGTGCCAGTAGTATCGGGGTCCGCGGGGGCACTGAAGCTTTCTTT. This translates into CASSIGVRGGTEAFF.

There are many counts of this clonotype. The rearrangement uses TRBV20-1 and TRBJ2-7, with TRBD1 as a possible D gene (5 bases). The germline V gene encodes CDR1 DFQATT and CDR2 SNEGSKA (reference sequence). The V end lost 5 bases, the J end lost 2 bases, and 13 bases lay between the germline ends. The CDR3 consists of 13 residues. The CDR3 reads CSALPWGTYEQYF. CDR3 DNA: TGCAGTGCTCTCCCCTGGGGCACCTACGAGCAGTACTTC.

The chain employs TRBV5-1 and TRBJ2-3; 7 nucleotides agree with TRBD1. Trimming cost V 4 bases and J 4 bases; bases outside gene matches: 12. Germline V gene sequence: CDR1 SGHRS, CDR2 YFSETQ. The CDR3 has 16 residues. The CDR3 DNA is TGCGCCAGCAGCCCACGACAGGGACCTGTTCCAGATACGCAGTATTTT. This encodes CASSPRQGPVPDTQYF.

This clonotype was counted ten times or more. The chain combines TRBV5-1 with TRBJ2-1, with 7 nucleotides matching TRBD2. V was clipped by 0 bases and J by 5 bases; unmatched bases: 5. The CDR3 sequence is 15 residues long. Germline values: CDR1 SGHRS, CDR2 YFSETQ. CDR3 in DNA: TGCGCCAGCAGCTTGGGACTAGCTTATAACAATGAGCAGTTCTTC. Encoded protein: CASSLGLAYNNEQFF.

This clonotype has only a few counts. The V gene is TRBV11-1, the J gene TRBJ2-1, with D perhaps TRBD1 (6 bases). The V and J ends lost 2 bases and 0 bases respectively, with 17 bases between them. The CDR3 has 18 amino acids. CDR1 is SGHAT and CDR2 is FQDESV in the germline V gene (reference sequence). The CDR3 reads CASSLSPVRDNSYNEQFF. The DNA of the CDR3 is TGTGCCAGCAGCTTATCCCCCGTCCGGGACAACTCCTACAATGAGCAGTTCTTC.

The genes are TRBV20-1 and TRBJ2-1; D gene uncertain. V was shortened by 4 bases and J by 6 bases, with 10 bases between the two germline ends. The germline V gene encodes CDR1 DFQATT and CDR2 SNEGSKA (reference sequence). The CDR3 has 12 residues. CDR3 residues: CSAITATNEQFF. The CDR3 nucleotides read TGCAGTGCTATTACCGCCACCAATGAGCAGTTCTTC.

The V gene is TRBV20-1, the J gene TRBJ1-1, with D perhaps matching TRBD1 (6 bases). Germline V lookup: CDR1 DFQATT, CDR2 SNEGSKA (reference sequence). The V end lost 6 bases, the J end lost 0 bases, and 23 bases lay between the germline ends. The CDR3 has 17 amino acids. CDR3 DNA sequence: TGCAGTGCGATCGAAATCAAGAACAGGGCCCTGAACACTGAAGCTTTCTTT. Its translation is CSAIEIKNRALNTEAFF.

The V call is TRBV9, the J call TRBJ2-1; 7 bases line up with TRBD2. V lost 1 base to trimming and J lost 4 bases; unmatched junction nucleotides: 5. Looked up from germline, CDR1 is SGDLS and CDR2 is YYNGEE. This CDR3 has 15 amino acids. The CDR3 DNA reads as TGTGCCAGCAGCGTATCTCCTAGCGGTTACAATGAGCAGTTCTTC. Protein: CASSVSPSGYNEQFF.

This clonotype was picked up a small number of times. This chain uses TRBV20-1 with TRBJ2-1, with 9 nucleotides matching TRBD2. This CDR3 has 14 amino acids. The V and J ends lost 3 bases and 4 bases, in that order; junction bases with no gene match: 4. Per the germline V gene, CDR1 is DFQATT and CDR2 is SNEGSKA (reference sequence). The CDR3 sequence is CSASGSGGYNEQFF. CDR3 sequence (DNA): TGCAGTGCTAGCGGTAGCGGGGGATACAATGAGCAGTTCTTC.

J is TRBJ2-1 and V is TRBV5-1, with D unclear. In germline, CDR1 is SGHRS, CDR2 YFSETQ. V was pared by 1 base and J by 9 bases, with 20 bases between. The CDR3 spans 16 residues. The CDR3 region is CASSLLPSNSGTEQFF. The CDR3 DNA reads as TGCGCCAGCAGCTTGTTGCCCTCTAACTCGGGTACTGAGCAGTTCTTC. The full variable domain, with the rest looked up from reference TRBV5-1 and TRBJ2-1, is KAGVTQTPRYLIKTRGQQVTLSCSPISGHRSVSWYQQTPGQGLQFLFEYFSETQRNKGNFPGRFSGRQFSNSRSEMNVSTLELGDSALYLCASSLLPSNSGTEQFFGPGTRLTVL.